The next 20 T cell receptor beta chains were all read from a single sample in a study of HIV-infected children after antiretroviral therapy interruption. RNA-based 3' RACE libraries used unique molecular identifiers. TCRdb re-analysed the 3' RACE reads in MiXCR, keeping a single row per CDR3 protein. The table shows about 83,000 distinct CDR3 sequences, with less than 7% occurring only once. Documented treatment: PENTA 11 planned treatment interruption arm or continuous ART arm. The input for sequencing was CD45RA+ CD4+ T cells from PBMCs, pooled from several time points, taken from a donor given antiretroviral therapy, either interrupted or continuous. This sample's subset: naive CD4+ CD45RA+ CD45RO- T cells. Receptors originate from a pool of human donors with HIV.

This clonotype was picked up a small number of times. This chain joins TRBV29-1 and TRBJ1-2; 8 bases agree with TRBD1. V trimming: 5 bases; J trimming: 5 bases; junction bases outside the gene matches: 4. The V gene's germline CDR1 is SQVTM and CDR2 ANQGSEA. This CDR3 region has 12 residues. CDR3 in amino acids: CSVRTGGYGYTF. The DNA of the CDR3 is TGCAGCGTTCGAACAGGGGGGTATGGCTACACCTTC.

This clonotype was recorded a few times. The V and J genes are TRBV6-6 and TRBJ1-1, with unresolved D. Deletions cut 2 bases from V and 3 bases from J, with 7 bases between. The germline CDR1 and CDR2 sequences are MNHNY and SVGAGI (reference sequence). The CDR3 contains 13 residues. The DNA of the CDR3 is TGTGCCAGCAGTTACGAGAGAGACACTGAAGCTTTCTTT. Encoded protein: CASSYERDTEAFF.

This clonotype has at least ten counts. The chain recombines TRBV29-1 with TRBJ2-1; the D call may be TRBD1 or TRBD2 (6 bases each). The V end lost 3 bases, the J end lost 4 bases, and 19 bases lay between the germline ends. This CDR3 comprises 16 residues. Germline values: CDR1 SQVTM, CDR2 ANQGSEA. This CDR3 is CSVEGGRQEEYNEQFF. In DNA form, the CDR3 reads TGCAGCGTTGAGGGGGGTAGACAGGAAGAGTACAATGAGCAGTTCTTC.

This clonotype was counted many times. The chain uses TRBV7-9 and TRBJ2-1, with a possible D match to TRBD1 (5 bases). Looked up from germline, CDR1 is SEHNR and CDR2 is FQNEAQ (reference sequence). This CDR3 is 15 amino acids long. The V end lost 1 base, the J end lost 4 bases, and 11 bases lay between the germline ends. The chain's CDR3 is CASSLELGPYNEQFF. The CDR3 coding sequence is TGTGCCAGCAGCTTAGAGTTGGGGCCTTACAATGAGCAGTTCTTC.

The table lists this clonotype with many counts. The rearrangement joins TRBV5-1 to TRBJ2-3, with 7 bases fitting TRBD1. The CDR3 has 13 amino acids. Germline V CDR1 and CDR2: SGHRS, YFSETQ. The J segment lost 9 bases and the V segment lost 6 bases, leaving 10 bases of the junction unmatched. The CDR3 reads CASTGETGDTQYF. The CDR3 DNA follows: TGCGCCAGCACCGGTGAAACAGGGGACACGCAGTATTTT.

In its sample, this clonotype was seen many times. In DNA, the CDR3 is TGTGCCAGCAGTTATGGACAGGGGGCGGGAACTGAAGCTTTCTTT. Its protein product is CASSYGQGAGTEAFF. V and J are TRBV6-6 and TRBJ1-1, with 11 bases matching TRBD1. V dropped 3 bases and J dropped 5; count of bases not matched to a gene: 5. The CDR3 is 15 amino acids. Per germline, CDR1 MNHNY and CDR2 SVGAGI (reference sequence).

The J gene is TRBJ2-7, the V gene TRBV11-2; 11 bases are a match to TRBD2. V lost 7 bases, J lost 0 bases, and 8 bases stayed unmatched. This CDR3 has 16 amino acids. The germline V gene has CDR1 SGHAT and CDR2 FQNNGV. DNA of the CDR3: TGTGCCAGCACCACACTAGCGGGGGTGAACTCCTACGAGCAGTACTTC. It translates to CASTTLAGVNSYEQYF.

There are many counts of this clonotype. This chain uses TRBV6-5 with TRBJ2-7; possible D gene TRBD2, 5 bases. Germline loops: CDR1 MNHEY, CDR2 SVGAGI. CDR3 length equals 13 residues. Deletions cut 6 bases from V and 2 bases from J, with 11 bases between. Here the CDR3 DNA reads TGTGCCAGCAGAAAGGACTTAACCTACGAGCAGTACTTC. This sequence encodes CASRKDLTYEQYF.

At least ten counts were recorded for this clonotype. J is TRBJ1-3 and V is TRBV9; the match to TRBD1 covers 7 bases. Germline CDR1 SGDLS, CDR2 YYNGEE. The CDR3 sequence is 15 residues long. With V trimmed by 3 bases and J by 0 bases, 3 bases remained unmatched. CDR3 coding DNA: TGTGCCAGCAGCGGAAGGGACAGCTCTGGAAACACCATATATTTT. It yields the protein CASSGRDSSGNTIYF.

This clonotype occurred many times. V and J are TRBV14 and TRBJ2-1; D is unclear. The CDR3 is made up of 13 amino acids. Trimming took 1 base from V and 10 from J, leaving 11 bases between them. Germline CDR1 SGHDN, CDR2 FVKESK. The CDR3 coding sequence is TGTGCCAGCAGCCAAGGTGCTTTTAACGAGCAGTTCTTC. Protein product: CASSQGAFNEQFF. The full variable domain, rest sourced from reference TRBV14 and TRBJ2-1, is EAGVTQFPSHSVIEKGQTVTLRCDPISGHDNLYWYRRVMGKEIKFLLHFVKESKQDESGMPNNRFLAERTGGTYSTLKVQPAELEDSGVYFCASSQGAFNEQFFGPGTRLTVL.

This clonotype was counted at least ten times. This chain uses TRBV7-2 with TRBJ2-2; tentative D call: TRBD1 (5 bases). V was trimmed by 3 bases and J by 3 bases, leaving 14 bases between them. The CDR3 is 16 residues long. In germline, CDR1 is SGHTA, CDR2 FQGNSA. CDR3 coding DNA: TGTGCCAGCAGCTTCTCGGCAGGGATCGACACCGGGGAGCTGTTTTTT. Translation gives CASSFSAGIDTGELFF.

This clonotype was observed a few times. The rearrangement uses TRBV19 and TRBJ1-1; maybe TRBD1 (6 bases). This CDR3 region has 14 residues. From germline, CDR1 is LNHDA and CDR2 SQIVND (reference sequence). Trimming pared 8 bases from V and 5 bases from J, leaving 18 bases between. The CDR3 sequence: CASCEGGRGTEAFF. CDR3 coding DNA: TGTGCCAGTTGCGAGGGGGGCCGGGGTACTGAAGCTTTCTTT.

This clonotype was seen ten or more times. The chain links TRBV27 to TRBJ2-3, with TRBD2 identical over 9 bases. Losses at the gene ends were 2 bases for V and 3 bases for J; bases not matched to a gene: 9. The CDR3 length is 17 residues. The germline CDR1 and CDR2 sequences are MNHEY and SMNVEV (reference sequence). CDR3 DNA: TGTGCCAGCAGTTTACGGGGGCTAGCGGGGAATACAGATACGCAGTATTTT. This sequence encodes CASSLRGLAGNTDTQYF.

This clonotype was recorded at least ten times. This sequence joins TRBV10-3 and TRBJ1-1; D gene ambiguous. The germline V gene has CDR1 ENHRY and CDR2 SYGVKD. The V end was cut by 7 bases, the J end by 7 bases, with 13 bases between. The CDR3 extends over 12 amino acids. The CDR3 sequence: CAIIGSGSEAFF. For the CDR3, the DNA is TGTGCCATCATAGGTAGCGGGAGTGAAGCTTTCTTT.

The sample holds many counts of this clonotype. This chain links TRBV28 with TRBJ1-2; possible D gene TRBD1, 5 bases. The V end was cut by 6 bases, the J end by 7 bases, with 15 bases between. CDR3 length: 13 amino acids. Germline V gives CDR1 MDHEN, CDR2 SYDVKM. The CDR3 DNA reads TGTGCCAGCAGGGGGGGATCGGCTTTTGGCTACACCTTC. Its protein product is CASRGGSAFGYTF.

Many counts were recorded for this clonotype. The rearrangement uses TRBV20-1 and TRBJ2-3; D perhaps matches TRBD1 (6 bases). CDR1 is DFQATT and CDR2 is SNEGSKA in the germline V gene (reference sequence). The CDR3 contains 15 residues. Deletions cut 3 bases from V and 4 bases from J, with 17 bases between. CDR3 protein: CSASWRAGEPDTQYF. The CDR3 DNA follows: TGCAGTGCTAGTTGGCGGGCAGGGGAGCCAGATACGCAGTATTTT.

This clonotype came up many times. The rearrangement links TRBV28 to TRBJ2-7, with TRBD2 as a possible D gene (6 bases). CDR1 and CDR2 (germline): MDHEN, SYDVKM. The CDR3 covers 15 residues. Trimming left V 8 bases short and J 0 bases short, with 17 bases between. CDR3 in DNA: TGTGCCAGCGGGAGTAGCGGACCCGACTCCTACGAGCAGTACTTC. It codes for CASGSSGPDSYEQYF.

This clonotype was detected ten times or more. The CDR3 loop reads CASSLGGLYEQYF. The CDR3 bases are TGCGCCAGCAGCTTGGGCGGCCTCTACGAGCAGTACTTC. J is TRBJ2-7 and V is TRBV5-1; D uncertain. V lost 0 bases, J lost 3 bases, and 7 bases lay in between. The CDR3 contains 13 residues. CDR1 is SGHRS and CDR2 is YFSETQ in the germline V gene.

Note on this clonotype: At one of its ends the junction is not consistent with the germline gene, which may arise from a read error. V and J are TRBV7-9 and TRBJ2-5; 7 bases match TRBD1. The CDR3 length is 16 residues. The germline V gene encodes CDR1 SEHNR and CDR2 FQNEAQ (reference sequence). Here the CDR3 reads CASSSPTDRAIGTQYF. CDR3 sequence (DNA): TGTGCTAGCAGCTCCCCTACCGACAGGGCCATCGGGACCCAGTACTTC.

The table lists this clonotype with a few counts. The chain employs TRBV10-3 and TRBJ2-3; a possible D gene is TRBD1 (6 bases). Trimming removed 4 bases from V and 6 bases from J, with 11 bases in between. The CDR3 loop spans 13 amino acids. The germline V gene has CDR1 ENHRY and CDR2 SYGVKD. CDR3 coding DNA: TGTGCCATCAGTGTACCCCAGGGGGATACGCAGTATTTT. It translates to CAISVPQGDTQYF.